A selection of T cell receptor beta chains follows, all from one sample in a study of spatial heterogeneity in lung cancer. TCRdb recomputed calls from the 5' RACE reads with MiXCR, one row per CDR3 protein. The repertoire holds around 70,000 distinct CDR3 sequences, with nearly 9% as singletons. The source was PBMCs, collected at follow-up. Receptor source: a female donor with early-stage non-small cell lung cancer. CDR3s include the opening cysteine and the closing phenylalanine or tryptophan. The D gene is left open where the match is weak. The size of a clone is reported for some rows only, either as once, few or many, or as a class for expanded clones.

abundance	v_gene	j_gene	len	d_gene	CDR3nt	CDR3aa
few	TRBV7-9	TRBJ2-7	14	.	TGTGCCAGCAGCTTGTGGCAGGGCTCCTACGAGCAGTACTTC	CASSLWQGSYEQYF
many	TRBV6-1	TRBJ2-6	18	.	TGTGCCAGCAGTGAAAAGAGGACAGCACTCTCTGGGGCCAACGTCCTGACTTTC	CASSEKRTALSGANVLTF
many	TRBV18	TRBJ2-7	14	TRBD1	TGTGCCAGCTCACCCCGGGACAGGGAAAGTGAGCAGTACTTC	CASSPRDRESEQYF
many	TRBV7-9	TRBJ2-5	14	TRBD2	TGTGCCAGCAGCCCCAGCGGGACTAAAGAGACCCAGTACTTC	CASSPSGTKETQYF
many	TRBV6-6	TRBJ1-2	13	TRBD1	TGTGCCAGCAGTACCGGGACAGGGTATGGCTACACCTTC	CASSTGTGYGYTF
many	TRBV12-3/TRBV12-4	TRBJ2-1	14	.	TGTGCCAGCAGTTACGACCACTCCTACAATGAGCAGTTCTTC	CASSYDHSYNEQFF
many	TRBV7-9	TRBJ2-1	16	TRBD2	TGTGCCAGCAGCCTCATAGTTGGGACTAGCGGGATGGAGCAGTTCTTC	CASSLIVGTSGMEQFF
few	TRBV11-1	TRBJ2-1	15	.	TGTGCCAGCAGCGTACAGGAGATCCGGCAATCGGAGCAGTTCTTC	CASSVQEIRQSEQFF
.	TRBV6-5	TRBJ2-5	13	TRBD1	TGTGCCAGCAAATTACAGGGGGGAGAGACCCAGTACTTC	CASKLQGGETQYF
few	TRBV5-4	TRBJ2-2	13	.	TGTGCCAGCAGCCCGGACGCAGCCGGGGAGCTGTTTTTT	CASSPDAAGELFF
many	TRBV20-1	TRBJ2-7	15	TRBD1	TGCAGTGCTCCAATGACAGGGGGAGAAGCCTACGAGCAGTACTTC	CSAPMTGGEAYEQYF
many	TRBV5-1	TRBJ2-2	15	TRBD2	TGCGCCAGCACCCTAGCGGGAGTGAGGACCGGGGAGCTGTTTTTT	CASTLAGVRTGELFF